The rows below give T cell receptor beta chains drawn from one sample of a study of control samples from healthy donors and cancer patients. Assay: immunoSEQ multiplex PCR; the TCRdb copy retains only in-frame clones and omits some. The sample has approximately 63,000 clones; 85% are singletons. The specimen was blood. The receptors come from a man between 40 and 49 years old in good health. Each CDR3 is given with its conserved first and last residue. Fields, in order: D gene, clone size, V gene, J gene, CDR3 protein, CDR3 DNA. D genes are given only for firm matches. The size field is filled for only some rows; it gives once, few, many or a size class.

D gene: .
clone size: .
V gene: TRBV6-2/TRBV6-3
J gene: TRBJ1-4
CDR3 protein: CASSYRVFATNEKLFF
CDR3 DNA: TGTGCCAGCAGTTATCGGGTTTTTGCAACTAATGAAAAACTGTTTTTT

D gene: .
clone size: .
V gene: TRBV19
J gene: TRBJ1-1
CDR3 protein: CASSIKRDWGEAFF
CDR3 DNA: TGTGCCAGTAGTATCAAGAGGGATTGGGGTGAAGCTTTCTTT

D gene: .
clone size: .
V gene: TRBV5-5
J gene: TRBJ1-2
CDR3 protein: CASSSDTYGYTF
CDR3 DNA: TGTGCCAGCAGCTCGGACACCTATGGCTACACCTTC

D gene: TRBD2
clone size: .
V gene: TRBV2
J gene: TRBJ2-1
CDR3 protein: CVSTSGRDNEQFF
CDR3 DNA: TGTGTCAGCACCAGCGGGAGAGACAATGAGCAGTTCTTC

D gene: TRBD1
clone size: .
V gene: TRBV28
J gene: TRBJ1-1
CDR3 protein: CAIKTGDYGNTEAFF
CDR3 DNA: TGTGCCATCAAGACAGGGGACTACGGGAACACTGAAGCTTTCTTT

D gene: .
clone size: .
V gene: TRBV5-4
J gene: TRBJ1-1
CDR3 protein: CASSLGPGEAFF
CDR3 DNA: TGTGCCAGCAGCTTGGGGCCGGGGGAGGCTTTCTTT

D gene: .
clone size: .
V gene: TRBV9
J gene: TRBJ2-7
CDR3 protein: CASSSRDMPFEQYF
CDR3 DNA: TGTGCCAGCAGCTCGCGGGACATGCCCTTCGAGCAGTACTTC

D gene: .
clone size: .
V gene: TRBV6-5
J gene: TRBJ2-3
CDR3 protein: CASTEGDSTDTQYF
CDR3 DNA: TGTGCCAGCACCGAGGGGGATAGCACAGATACGCAGTATTTT

D gene: TRBD2
clone size: few
V gene: TRBV4-3
J gene: TRBJ2-2
CDR3 protein: CASSQDYRLAGGPGELFF
CDR3 DNA: TGCGCCAGCAGCCAAGATTATAGACTAGCGGGGGGGCCCGGGGAGCTGTTTTTT

D gene: TRBD2
clone size: .
V gene: TRBV15
J gene: TRBJ2-2
CDR3 protein: CATSRDLAGGTGELFF
CDR3 DNA: TGTGCCACCAGCAGAGATTTAGCGGGAGGGACCGGGGAGCTGTTTTTT

D gene: .
clone size: .
V gene: TRBV10-3
J gene: TRBJ2-3
CDR3 protein: CAITPSSADGTDTQYF
CDR3 DNA: TGTGCCATCACCCCGAGTAGCGCGGATGGGACAGATACGCAGTATTTT

D gene: TRBD2
clone size: .
V gene: TRBV4-3
J gene: TRBJ2-7
CDR3 protein: CASAKGLAGGYEQYF
CDR3 DNA: TGCGCCAGCGCGAAGGGACTAGCGGGGGGCTACGAGCAGTACTTC

D gene: TRBD2
clone size: .
V gene: TRBV28
J gene: TRBJ2-3
CDR3 protein: CASSPAGGWGTDTQYF
CDR3 DNA: TGTGCCAGCAGCCCCGCGGGGGGCTGGGGCACAGATACGCAGTATTTT

D gene: .
clone size: once
V gene: TRBV6-2/TRBV6-3
J gene: TRBJ2-1
CDR3 protein: CASSSWDLTYNEQFF
CDR3 DNA: TGTGCCAGCAGTTCTTGGGACTTGACCTACAATGAGCAGTTCTTC

D gene: .
clone size: .
V gene: TRBV5-1
J gene: TRBJ1-3
CDR3 protein: CASSPLGTGNTIYF
CDR3 DNA: TGCGCCAGCAGCCCTTTGGGGACTGGAAACACCATATATTTT

D gene: .
clone size: .
V gene: TRBV16
J gene: TRBJ1-5
CDR3 protein: CASSQFGDQPQHF
CDR3 DNA: TGTGCCAGCAGCCAATTCGGGGATCAGCCCCAGCATTTT

D gene: .
clone size: .
V gene: TRBV5-1
J gene: TRBJ2-7
CDR3 protein: CASSESGAYEQYF
CDR3 DNA: TGCGCCAGCAGCGAATCCGGGGCCTACGAGCAGTACTTC

D gene: TRBD1
clone size: .
V gene: TRBV5-5
J gene: TRBJ1-2
CDR3 protein: CASSLGRGQLYGYTF
CDR3 DNA: TGTGCCAGCAGCTTGGGAAGGGGGCAGCTCTATGGCTACACCTTC

D gene: .
clone size: .
V gene: TRBV29-1
J gene: TRBJ1-4
CDR3 protein: CSAGDKGGEKLFF
CDR3 DNA: TGCAGCGCGGGGGACAAAGGGGGTGAAAAACTGTTTTTT

D gene: .
clone size: .
V gene: TRBV3-1/TRBV3-2
J gene: TRBJ2-7
CDR3 protein: CASSQVNGEQYF
CDR3 DNA: TGTGCCAGCAGCCAAGTCAACGGCGAGCAGTACTTC

D gene: TRBD1
clone size: .
V gene: TRBV25-1
J gene: TRBJ1-1
CDR3 protein: CASTIGGRGTEAFF
CDR3 DNA: TGTGCCAGCACCATAGGGGGCAGGGGCACTGAAGCTTTCTTT

D gene: .
clone size: .
V gene: TRBV19
J gene: TRBJ2-5
CDR3 protein: CASSIRGGVETQYF
CDR3 DNA: TGTGCCAGTAGTATAAGGGGAGGTGTGGAGACCCAGTACTTC

D gene: .
clone size: .
V gene: TRBV28
J gene: TRBJ2-7
CDR3 protein: CASSLTGVPYEQYF
CDR3 DNA: TGTGCCAGCAGTTTAACGGGAGTACCCTACGAGCAGTACTTC

D gene: .
clone size: .
V gene: TRBV27
J gene: TRBJ1-1
CDR3 protein: CATGYGGLAEAFF
CDR3 DNA: TGTGCCACCGGCTACGGGGGCCTCGCTGAAGCTTTCTTT

D gene: TRBD1
clone size: .
V gene: TRBV27
J gene: TRBJ2-2
CDR3 protein: CASSLSPGQGTGELFF
CDR3 DNA: TGTGCCAGCAGTTTATCCCCGGGACAGGGAACCGGGGAGCTGTTTTTT

D gene: .
clone size: once
V gene: TRBV6-6
J gene: TRBJ2-5
CDR3 protein: CASSYLQNRETQYF
CDR3 DNA: TGTGCCAGCAGTTACCTTCAAAATAGAGAGACCCAGTACTTC

D gene: TRBD1
clone size: .
V gene: TRBV6-5
J gene: TRBJ2-7
CDR3 protein: CASIEGQGRPYEQYF
CDR3 DNA: TGTGCCAGTATCGAAGGACAGGGGCGGCCCTACGAGCAGTACTTC

D gene: .
clone size: .
V gene: TRBV3-1/TRBV3-2
J gene: TRBJ1-2
CDR3 protein: CASSQQGYGYTF
CDR3 DNA: TGTGCCAGCAGCCAGCAGGGCTATGGCTACACCTTC

D gene: .
clone size: .
V gene: TRBV10-3
J gene: TRBJ1-6
CDR3 protein: CAISQDYNSPLHF
CDR3 DNA: TGTGCCATCAGTCAGGACTATAATTCACCCCTCCACTTT

D gene: TRBD1
clone size: .
V gene: TRBV7-9
J gene: TRBJ1-1
CDR3 protein: CASSLRQGGNTEAFF
CDR3 DNA: TGTGCCAGCAGCTTGCGACAGGGCGGGAACACTGAAGCTTTCTTT

D gene: .
clone size: .
V gene: TRBV19
J gene: TRBJ1-1
CDR3 protein: CASSAQRNTEAFF
CDR3 DNA: TGTGCCAGTAGCGCACAGAGAAACACTGAAGCTTTCTTT

D gene: TRBD1
clone size: .
V gene: TRBV27
J gene: TRBJ2-3
CDR3 protein: CASSLLIPTGLDTDTQYF
CDR3 DNA: TGTGCCAGCAGTTTACTGATACCGACAGGGTTGGACACAGATACGCAGTATTTT

D gene: TRBD2
clone size: .
V gene: TRBV6-5
J gene: TRBJ2-1
CDR3 protein: CASRTSGGINEQFF
CDR3 DNA: TGTGCCAGCAGGACTAGCGGGGGAATCAATGAGCAGTTCTTC

D gene: .
clone size: .
V gene: TRBV11-3
J gene: TRBJ2-7
CDR3 protein: CASSLIGWENYEQYF
CDR3 DNA: TGTGCCAGCAGCTTAATAGGGTGGGAGAACTACGAGCAGTACTTC

D gene: .
clone size: .
V gene: TRBV27
J gene: TRBJ1-4
CDR3 protein: CASSWTATNEKLFF
CDR3 DNA: TGTGCCAGCAGTTGGACCGCAACTAATGAAAAACTGTTTTTT

D gene: .
clone size: .
V gene: TRBV5-5
J gene: TRBJ2-7
CDR3 protein: CASSLEGPSEQYF
CDR3 DNA: TGTGCCAGCAGCTTGGAGGGGCCCAGCGAGCAGTACTTC

D gene: .
clone size: .
V gene: TRBV7-3
J gene: TRBJ2-1
CDR3 protein: CASSLEASEQFF
CDR3 DNA: TGTGCCAGCAGCTTAGAAGCGAGCGAGCAGTTCTTC

D gene: .
clone size: .
V gene: TRBV7-3
J gene: TRBJ2-1
CDR3 protein: CASTERGGGYNEQFF
CDR3 DNA: TGTGCCAGCACGGAAAGGGGAGGAGGCTACAATGAGCAGTTCTTC

D gene: .
clone size: many
V gene: TRBV27
J gene: TRBJ1-6
CDR3 protein: CASSLFVDSPLHF
CDR3 DNA: TGTGCCAGCAGTTTATTTGTGGATTCACCCCTCCACTTT

D gene: .
clone size: .
V gene: TRBV4-2
J gene: TRBJ2-7
CDR3 protein: CASSQDRRVHEQYF
CDR3 DNA: TGTGCCAGCAGCCAAGATCGCCGCGTCCACGAGCAGTACTTC

D gene: .
clone size: .
V gene: TRBV6-1
J gene: TRBJ1-5
CDR3 protein: CASSDPGTEESNQPQHF
CDR3 DNA: TGTGCCAGCAGTGACCCAGGGACTGAAGAGAGCAATCAGCCCCAGCATTTT

D gene: .
clone size: .
V gene: TRBV15
J gene: TRBJ2-7
CDR3 protein: CATSRDYTVPHDEQYF
CDR3 DNA: TGTGCCACCAGCAGAGATTATACAGTTCCACACGACGAGCAGTACTTC

D gene: .
clone size: .
V gene: TRBV5-1
J gene: TRBJ2-3
CDR3 protein: CASSLQPGGVSTDTQYF
CDR3 DNA: TGCGCCAGCAGCTTGCAACCGGGCGGGGTTAGCACAGATACGCAGTATTTT

D gene: .
clone size: .
V gene: TRBV27
J gene: TRBJ2-5
CDR3 protein: CASSPRVGTQYF
CDR3 DNA: TGTGCCAGCAGCCCGCGTGTGGGGACCCAGTACTTC

D gene: .
clone size: .
V gene: TRBV7-9
J gene: TRBJ1-1
CDR3 protein: CASSLEGVGTEAFF
CDR3 DNA: TGTGCCAGCAGCTTAGAAGGGGTTGGAACTGAAGCTTTCTTT

D gene: .
clone size: .
V gene: TRBV2
J gene: TRBJ1-2
CDR3 protein: CASRSFRGPPGYTF
CDR3 DNA: TGTGCCAGCAGATCTTTCAGGGGTCCTCCTGGCTACACCTTC

D gene: TRBD1
clone size: .
V gene: TRBV19
J gene: TRBJ1-3
CDR3 protein: CASSTDRHDTIYF
CDR3 DNA: TGTGCCAGTAGTACGGACAGGCATGACACCATATATTTT

D gene: .
clone size: .
V gene: TRBV19
J gene: TRBJ1-6
CDR3 protein: CASSSQSGTSPLHF
CDR3 DNA: TGTGCCAGTAGTAGTCAAAGCGGAACCTCACCCCTCCACTTT

D gene: .
clone size: .
V gene: TRBV7-2
J gene: TRBJ2-1
CDR3 protein: CASSLGGRGGEQFF
CDR3 DNA: TGTGCCAGCAGCTTAGGGGGAAGGGGCGGTGAGCAGTTCTTC

D gene: .
clone size: .
V gene: TRBV19
J gene: TRBJ2-6
CDR3 protein: CASNPTFSGANVLTF
CDR3 DNA: TGTGCCAGTAATCCAACCTTCTCTGGGGCCAACGTCCTGACTTTC

D gene: .
clone size: .
V gene: TRBV18
J gene: TRBJ2-2
CDR3 protein: CASSPFTGDHGAGELFF
CDR3 DNA: TGTGCCAGCTCACCCTTTACAGGCGACCATGGGGCCGGGGAGCTGTTTTTT

D gene: .
clone size: .
V gene: TRBV5-4
J gene: TRBJ1-6
CDR3 protein: CASSLDSLNSPLHF
CDR3 DNA: TGTGCCAGCAGCCTCGACAGCCTTAATTCACCCCTCCACTTT

D gene: TRBD1
clone size: .
V gene: TRBV7-2
J gene: TRBJ1-1
CDR3 protein: CASSLAGTGGTEAFF
CDR3 DNA: TGTGCCAGCAGCTTAGCCGGGACAGGGGGCACTGAAGCTTTCTTT

D gene: .
clone size: .
V gene: TRBV7-2
J gene: TRBJ2-3
CDR3 protein: CASSLAGAGAVDTQYF
CDR3 DNA: TGTGCCAGCAGCTTAGCGGGGGCGGGAGCCGTGGATACGCAGTATTTT